The TCR beta chain under discussion was sequenced for a study of blood T cells in healthy people across ages. Using a J-beta primer mix together with a sample-barcoded 5' primer, a second PCR was run for roughly 7 to 12 cycles. In TCRdb, the 5' RACE reads were re-called with MiXCR into one record per CDR3 protein. The top ten clones hold roughly 12% of a sample with approximately 900,000 distinct CDR3 sequences, roughly 50% of them seen once. The CDR3 is 15 residues long. Trimming took 2 bases from V and 7 from J, leaving 17 bases between them. In germline, CDR1 is MNHNY, CDR2 SVGAGI (reference sequence). Each sample provided at least 6 micrograms of extracted total RNA.

The receptor comes from a man in his thirties or forties in good health. The chain recombines TRBV6-6 with TRBJ1-2, with unresolved D. Sequences were obtained from blood. DNA of the CDR3: TGTGCCAGCAGTTACGTTGGGGTTTCGCACTTTGGCTACACCTTC. Amino acids: CASSYVGVSHFGYTF.